This passage covers 10 T cell receptor beta chains from one sample sequenced in a study of T cells in Graves' hyperthyroidism and ophthalmopathy (dated by TCRdb to between 2019 and 2020). The library was made by multiplex PCR. The sequencing machine was an Illumina HiSeq 2000. The TCR beta CDR3 regions were amplified from RNA transcripts. The first round of RT-PCR for the TCR CDR3 was performed with the HTBI primer set and the Qiagen OneStep RT-PCR kit. TCRdb reanalyzed the raw reads on its own, using fastp at Q25 for trimming and MiXCR for clone calling, and kept in-frame beta chains. Each entry is one CDR3 protein sequence, shown with its most common DNA and genes. In all, the sample holds some 210,000 distinct CDR3 sequences, and roughly a sixth of those were seen once. Clones ranked in the top ten supply around 50% of the sample. Sequencing was done on a sample of blood. Receptors were obtained from a man in his forties or fifties with Graves' hyperthyroidism.

There are a few counts of this clonotype. DNA for the CDR3: TGCGCCAGCAGCGCCGGGAATCTTGGCGAGCAGTACTTC. It translates to CASSAGNLGEQYF. V usage is TRBV5-1 and J usage is TRBJ2-7; weak D call: TRBD2 (5 bases). This CDR3 contains 13 residues. The germline V and J ends were trimmed by 4 bases and 6 bases, with 14 bases remaining between them. In germline, CDR1 is SGHRS, CDR2 YFSETQ.

This clonotype was found many times. The V gene is TRBV7-6, the J gene TRBJ2-1, with 9 bases aligning to TRBD2. There are 19 residues in the CDR3. Germline V lookup: CDR1 SGHVS, CDR2 FNYEAQ. V was pared by 6 bases and J by 4 bases, with 19 bases of the junction left unmatched. The CDR3 coding sequence is TGTGCCAGCAGTCTCTGGGTAGCATCTGAGACTAGCGGATACAATGAGCAGTTCTTC. Translating it yields CASSLWVASETSGYNEQFF.

This clonotype was counted many times. The chain uses TRBV9 and TRBJ2-1; D is uncertain. The germline V gene encodes CDR1 SGDLS and CDR2 YYNGEE. The CDR3 sequence is 14 residues long. The V end was cut by 3 bases, the J end by 9 bases, with 16 bases between. The CDR3 reads CASSALPRSVEQFF. CDR3 bases: TGTGCCAGCAGCGCACTCCCTAGGTCCGTTGAGCAGTTCTTC.

With regard to this clonotype: Germline and junction disagree at one end, which may indicate a read error. The V gene is TRBV2, the J gene TRBJ1-1; maybe TRBD1 (5 bases). CDR1 is SNHLY, CDR2 FYNNEI, per germline. This CDR3 spans 14 amino acids. CDR3 residues: CGSSDATAYTEAFF. The CDR3 DNA follows: TGTGGCAGCAGTGACGCGACAGCCTACACTGAAGCTTTCTTT.

The chain couples TRBV12-3 or TRBV12-4 to TRBJ2-1, with 15 bases fitting TRBD2. The trim removed 5 bases at V and 1 base at J, leaving 9 bases unmatched. The CDR3 length is 19 residues. The CDR3 spells CASSLQGLAGGRSYNEQFF. In DNA, the CDR3 is TGTGCCAGCAGTCTTCAGGGACTAGCGGGAGGCAGGTCCTACAATGAGCAGTTCTTC.

This clonotype was recorded at least ten times. CDR3 loop: CASSFGRGGQPQHF. CDR3 nucleotides: TGTGCCAGCAGTTTTGGACGGGGGGGGCAGCCCCAGCATTTT. The V call is TRBV28, the J call TRBJ1-5; D might be TRBD1 (5 bases). Germline loops: CDR1 MDHEN, CDR2 SYDVKM. Trimming left V 3 bases short and J 7 bases short, with 13 bases between. This CDR3 contains 14 residues. Full variable domain (missing parts from reference TRBV28 and TRBJ1-5): DVKVTQSSRYLVKRTGEKVFLECVQDMDHENMFWYRQDPGLGLRLIYFSYDVKMKEKGDIPEGYSVSREKKERFSLILESASTNQTSMYLCASSFGRGGQPQHFGDGTRLSIL.

This clonotype was picked up a small number of times. This chain uses TRBV24-1 with TRBJ2-2; TRBD1 matches 12 bases. Trimming cost V 2 bases and J 4 bases; bases outside gene matches: 1. Germline V gene lookup returns CDR1 KGHDR and CDR2 SFDVKD. The CDR3 extends over 16 amino acids. In DNA form, the CDR3 reads TGTGCCACCAGTGATTCGGGACAGGGGGCCACCGGGGAGCTGTTTTTT. It codes for CATSDSGQGATGELFF.

This clonotype has more than one count but fewer than ten. The chain has TRBV6-1 and TRBJ2-1; 9 nucleotides line up with TRBD2. The V and J ends lost 5 bases and 9 bases, in that order; junction bases with no gene match: 17. There are 17 residues in the CDR3. Per the germline V gene, CDR1 is MNHNS and CDR2 is SASEGT. CDR3 residues: CASSPYRPGLAGSEQFF. CDR3 nucleotide sequence: TGTGCCAGCAGTCCCTACCGACCGGGACTAGCTGGGAGTGAGCAGTTCTTC.

The chain combines TRBV4-1 with TRBJ2-1; 8 bases align to TRBD2. Germline trimming cut 0 bases from V and 7 bases from J; bases unmatched to any gene: 5. Germline V gives CDR1 MGHRA, CDR2 YSYEKL. The CDR3 is made up of 15 amino acids. The CDR3 DNA follows: TGCGCCAGCAGCCAAGAGTCTCGCGGGAGGAATGAGCAGTTCTTC. Its protein product is CASSQESRGRNEQFF.

This clonotype was counted ten times or more. The chain links TRBV2 to TRBJ2-7; D may be TRBD2 (6 bases). Between the trimmed V and J ends, which lost 6 bases and 0 bases, there was a span of 12 bases. There are 14 residues in the CDR3. Germline-derived CDR1 and CDR2 are SNHLY and FYNNEI. Written as DNA, the CDR3 is TGTGCCAGCAGAGCTAGCGCAACCTCCTACGAGCAGTACTTC. This gives the protein CASRASATSYEQYF.